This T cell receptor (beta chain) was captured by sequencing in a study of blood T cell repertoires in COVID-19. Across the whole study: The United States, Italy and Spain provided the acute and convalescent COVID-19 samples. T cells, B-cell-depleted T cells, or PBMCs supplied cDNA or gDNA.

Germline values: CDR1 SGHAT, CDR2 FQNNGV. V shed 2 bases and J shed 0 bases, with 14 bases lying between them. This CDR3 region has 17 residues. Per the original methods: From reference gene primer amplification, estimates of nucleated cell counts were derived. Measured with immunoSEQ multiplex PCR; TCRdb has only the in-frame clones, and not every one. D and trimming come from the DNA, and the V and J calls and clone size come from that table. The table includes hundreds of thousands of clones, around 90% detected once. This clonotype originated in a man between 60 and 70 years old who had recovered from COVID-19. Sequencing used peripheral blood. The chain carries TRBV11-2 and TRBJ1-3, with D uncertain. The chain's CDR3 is CASSLLARGYSGNTIYF. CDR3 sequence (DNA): TGTGCCAGCAGCTTACTCGCCAGAGGTTACTCTGGAAACACCATATATTTT.